This TCR beta chain appears in the sequencing data of a study of T cell responses to AZD1222 COVID-19 vaccine. Findings and limits, study-wide: Donor demographics were predominantly white British with a female majority; clonal diversity may be underestimated. Repertoires were obtained only post-peak T cell response.

From germline, CDR1 is SGHRS and CDR2 YFSETQ. CDR3 size: 15 residues. The ends lost 3 bases at V and 3 bases at J; junction bases unmatched: 3. Sequencing was performed with immunoSEQ multiplex PCR; in TCRdb, only in-frame clones are kept and a portion is missing. The sample has around 150,000 clones; under 95% are singletons. About this clone: What it recognizes is unknown.

The TCR comes from an adult who received the AZD1222 COVID-19 vaccine. Sequenced here: peripheral blood, sampled 28 days after the second AZD1222 dose. The chain has TRBV5-1 and TRBJ1-2; 12 bases map to TRBD1. The CDR3 loop is CASSSGQGAHYGYTF. The CDR3 coding sequence is TGCGCCAGCAGCTCGGGACAGGGGGCTCACTATGGCTACACCTTC.